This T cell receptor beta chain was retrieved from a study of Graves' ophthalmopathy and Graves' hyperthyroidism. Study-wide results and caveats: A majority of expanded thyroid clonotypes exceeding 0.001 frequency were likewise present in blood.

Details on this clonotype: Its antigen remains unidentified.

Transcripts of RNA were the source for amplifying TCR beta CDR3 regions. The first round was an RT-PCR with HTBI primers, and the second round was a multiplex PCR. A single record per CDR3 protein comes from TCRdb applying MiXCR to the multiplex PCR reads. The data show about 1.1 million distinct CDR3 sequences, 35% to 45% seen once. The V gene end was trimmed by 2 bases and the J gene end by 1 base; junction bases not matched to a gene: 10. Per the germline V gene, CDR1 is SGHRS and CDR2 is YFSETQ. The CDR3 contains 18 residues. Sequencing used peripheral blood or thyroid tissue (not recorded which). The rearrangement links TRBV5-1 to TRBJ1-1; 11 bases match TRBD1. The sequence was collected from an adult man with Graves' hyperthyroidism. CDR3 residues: CASSFSTRGTGGNTEAFF. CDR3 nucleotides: TGCGCCAGCAGCTTTTCAACTCGCGGGACAGGGGGGAACACTGAAGCTTTCTTT.